The source of this T cell receptor (beta chain) is a study of blood T cell repertoires in COVID-19 (dated by TCRdb to about 2020). About the investigation overall: The collaborator samples originated in the United States, Italy and Spain and spanned the acute and convalescent phases of COVID-19. The prospective study material was composed of cDNA or gDNA derived from T cells, B-cell-depleted T cells, or PBMCs. Deeply sampled blood TCRbeta repertoires from subjects exposed to, actively infected with, or recovered from COVID-19 were included in the dataset. A freely available public database, intended as a resource for researchers studying the immune response to SARS-CoV-2, is where the repertoires were released. The samples were drawn from the first 160 participants of the ongoing ImmuneRACE study and from over a thousand subjects provided by 6 global collaborators. Sample metadata almost always included a de-identified subject ID, COVID-19 status, age in years and sex. Where available, HLA class I and class II types were obtained from metadata supplied by the sample provider rather than from assay-based typing.

For this chain, trimming is 1 base at the V end and 1 base at the J end, and the number of junction bases without a gene match is 1. CDR1 and CDR2, per the germline V gene, are LGHNA and YNFKEQ. Measured from the cysteine to the phenylalanine, the CDR3 is 14 residues long. Here the CDR3 DNA is all that survives: 42 bases in frame from base 1. As to this clone: The specificity of this receptor is unknown. No much larger clonotype is one base removed from it; base qualities were not supplied.

The paper as a whole reports these results and caveats: Clinical and demographic metadata were provided uncurated, with the amount varying by source and participant.

Whole blood was collected in K2EDTA tubes by collaborating institutions according to the institutions' own protocols. For TCRbeta analysis, collaborators shipped samples in one of three forms: frozen whole blood, isolated PBMCs, or DNA extracted from either of those sample types. TCRbeta CDR3 regions were amplified from genomic DNA by means of the immunoSEQ Assay, a bias-controlled multiplex PCR. The original pipeline was this. The number of nucleated cells in each sample was estimated by amplification of reference gene primers within the assay. To quantify the absolute abundance of each unique TCRbeta CDR3 rearrangement, sequence reads were collapsed and filtered. For each sample, productive Simpson clonality was calculated as the square root of Simpson's diversity index across productive rearrangements. The immuneACCESS repertoire file appears here via TCRdb, limited to in-frame rearrangements. These files lack a portion of the clones; in checked studies, under half of the deficit traces to unresolved V genes, and the cause of the others is not known. V and J calls and clone size are copied from that table; D and trimming were computed from the DNA. This sample is represented by 65,000 to 70,000 clones; about 80% of them were singletons. The ten largest account for roughly 4.8% of the sample.

The origin of this receptor is an older woman with acute or convalescent COVID-19. This chain is built from TRBV4-2 and TRBJ2-7, with 7 bases in between that match TRBD2. Sequencing used peripheral blood. The nucleotides are TGTGCCAGCAGCCAAGGTAGCGGGTCCTACGAGCAGTACTTC. The encoded protein is CASSQGSGSYEQYF.